This T cell receptor (beta chain) was observed in a study of T cell responses to AZD1222 COVID-19 vaccine. Study-wide results and caveats: Among the donors, most were white British and more were female, and clonal diversity was possibly underestimated. Just a handful of AZD1222 recipients were seropositive at baseline.

Worth noting for this clone: Its antigen is not known.

There are 11 residues in the CDR3. Trimming took 6 bases from V and 5 from J, leaving 7 bases between them. Clones were sequenced by immunoSEQ multiplex PCR, and TCRdb holds only the in-frame ones, with some missing. The sample records tens of thousands of clones, 85% to 95% being singletons. This sequence originates from an adult who received the MenACWY meningococcal vaccine as a control. The sample was peripheral blood, taken 28 days after the second dose of the MenACWY control vaccine. The chain is built from TRBV12-3 or TRBV12-4 and TRBJ1-1, with D perhaps matching TRBD1 (5 bases). CDR3 coding DNA: TGTGCCAGCAGGGGGGTGACTGAAGCTTTCTTT. It yields the protein CASRGVTEAFF.